This note documents a single T cell receptor (beta chain) sequence. Its cognate antigen has yet to be identified. No qualities accompany the bases; no much larger clone lies one base away. Genomic DNA was used as template for profiling of TCR beta VDJ combinations and CDR3 sequences. An Illumina HiSeq 2000 was used for TCR repertoire sequencing. In the paper's pipeline: Repertoires were assessed using TRBV/TRBJ rearrangement plots, CDR3 size and DJ length profiles, and Simpson's diversity index. Whichever DNA sequence was most abundant in the deep sequencing data was defined as the immunodominant clone. CDR3 amino acid sequences were screened for sharing across subjects and compared with published repertoires and the VDJdb database. The public reads were run again by TCRdb, first through fastp at Q25 and then through MiXCR, and only productive beta chains were kept. Each CDR3 protein gets just one entry, which takes the most common genes and DNA from the rows behind it. The V and J calls follow TCRdb's processing rather than the paper's. This sample has some 200,000 distinct CDR3 sequences in its table, and approximately 57% of those were observed once. The biggest ten clones account for around 32% of the sample.

The study deep-sequenced TCR repertoires of sorted CD4+ and CD8+ blood T cells from severe aplastic anemia patients and healthy subjects. Ficoll-Paque density gradient centrifugation was used to isolate peripheral blood mononuclear cells. CD4+ and CD8+ T cells were sorted by FACS or magnetic beads before DNA extraction. This entry belongs to a study of CD8+CD57+ T cells in acquired aplastic anemia (dated by TCRdb to the late 2010s). Concerning the study at large: DNA extracted from sorted CD4+ and CD8+ cells had a mean of approximately 3 ug, with a range of roughly 0.2 to 27.4 ug. For healthy donor samples, the average read count was about 10 million for CD4+ cells and 11 million to 14 million for CD8+ cells. What the authors observed across the whole study: Around 30 CD8+ CDR3 sequences were shared between patients and controls but appeared highly expressed in patients and within their immunodominant clones. CD8+ Simpson's diversity did not differ significantly between patients and healthy controls (P=0.060).

The source material was sorted CD4+, CD8+, or CD8+CD57+ T cells (not recorded which) from PBMCs. The receptor was isolated from a human donor in good health.

The CDR3 is CASSLDGTGVMETQYF. The base sequence is TGTGCCAGCAGCTTAGATGGGACAGGGGTCATGGAGACCCAGTACTTC. In this chain, TRBV11-1 is recombined with TRBJ2-5; 10 bases in between match TRBD1. Trimming removed 1 base from V and 5 bases from J; the gene matches leave 7 bases unexplained. The CDR3 goes from the cysteine to the phenylalanine over 16 residues. Just CDR3 DNA is preserved here, 48 bases in frame from base 1. Looking up the germline V gene (reference sequence) yields CDR1 SGHAT and CDR2 FQDESV. The full variable domain, with segments outside the CDR3 supplied by the reference TRBV11-1 and TRBJ2-5 proteins, appears as EAEVAQSPRYKITEKSQAVAFWCDPISGHATLYWYRQILGQGPELLVQFQDESVVDDSQLPKDRFSAERLKGVDSTLKIQPAELGDSAMYLCASSLDGTGVMETQYFGPGTRLLVL.